What follows are 26 T cell receptor beta chains derived from one specimen sequenced in a study of T cells after yellow fever vaccination. TCRdb independently ran MiXCR on the 5' RACE reads; one entry per CDR3 protein. The top ten hold around 37% of the sample, which has approximately 70,000 distinct CDR3 sequences, about 7% seen once. Here the sequenced sample was CD8+ T cells sorted from PBMCs, taken approximately 40 days after the first yellow fever vaccination. These receptor sequences come from a man aged 18 to 30 who received the YFV17D yellow fever vaccine.

At least ten counts were recorded for this clonotype. The genes are TRBV5-1 and TRBJ2-7, with 9 bases fitting TRBD1. The CDR3 extends over 14 amino acids. Germline CDR1 and CDR2: SGHRS and YFSETQ. V dropped 6 bases and J dropped 3; count of bases not matched to a gene: 7. The DNA of the CDR3 is TGCGCCAGCACTAACCCGGACAGGGGCTACGAGCAGTACTTC. Translating it yields CASTNPDRGYEQYF.

The J gene is TRBJ2-3, the V gene TRBV5-1; a possible D gene is TRBD2 (6 bases). The germline CDR1 and CDR2 sequences are SGHRS and YFSETQ. V was trimmed by 4 bases and J by 11 bases, leaving 17 bases between them. This CDR3 region has 13 residues. The chain's CDR3 is CASSPTGRGRQYF. The DNA of the CDR3 is TGCGCCAGCAGCCCAACCGGACGGGGGAGGCAGTATTTT.

The V call is TRBV5-4, the J call TRBJ2-7, with a tentative D call TRBD1 (5 bases). The V gene's germline CDR1 is SGHNT and CDR2 YYREEE (reference sequence). V was pared by 1 base and J by 5 bases, with 19 bases between. The CDR3 spans 16 residues. Here the CDR3 DNA reads TGTGCCAGCAGCTTGCCCGTTGGCAGGGCCACCCACGAGCAGTACTTC. As protein: CASSLPVGRATHEQYF.

V and J are TRBV12-3 or TRBV12-4 and TRBJ2-1; D is unclear. The CDR3 loop spans 13 amino acids. Trimming took off 2 bases at V and 10 bases at J, with 12 bases between the two ends. The CDR3 DNA reads TGTGCCAGCAGTTTACGGTCGGCTACAGAGCAGTTCTTC. It translates to CASSLRSATEQFF.

This clonotype was detected a few times. The chain couples TRBV20-1 to TRBJ1-2; D is possibly TRBD1 (5 bases). Germline V gene sequence: CDR1 DFQATT, CDR2 SNEGSKA (reference sequence). V lost 6 bases to trimming and J lost 1 base, with 15 bases between them. The CDR3 is made up of 14 amino acids. The CDR3 reads CSAPGDGINYGYTF. DNA of the CDR3: TGCAGTGCCCCCGGGGACGGAATTAACTATGGCTACACCTTC.

This clonotype was detected many times. V and J are TRBV15 and TRBJ2-5; D is possibly TRBD1 (5 bases). The V gene lost 0 bases and the J gene lost 1 base, with 9 bases spanning the gap. Per germline, CDR1 LNHNV and CDR2 YYDKDF (reference sequence). The CDR3 has 15 residues. This CDR3 reads CATSRDWGSQETQYF. CDR3 bases: TGTGCCACCAGCAGAGATTGGGGCAGCCAAGAGACCCAGTACTTC.

This clonotype appeared many times. The chain employs TRBV28 and TRBJ2-5; 8 bases line up with TRBD1. The germline CDR1 and CDR2 sequences are MDHEN and SYDVKM. The CDR3 sequence is 16 residues long. V was pared by 6 bases and J by 2 bases, with 11 bases of the junction left unmatched. CDR3 protein: CASSSPIRQGQETQYF. CDR3 nucleotide sequence: TGTGCCAGCAGCTCACCCATCCGACAGGGGCAAGAGACCCAGTACTTC.

The chain carries TRBV12-3 or TRBV12-4 and TRBJ1-4; D may be TRBD1 (6 bases). Trimming stripped 3 bases from V and 0 bases from J, with 11 bases between. The CDR3 spans 16 residues. CDR3 in DNA: TGTGCCAGCAGTTTGGGACATGTTGCAACTAATGAAAAACTGTTTTTT. Translation: CASSLGHVATNEKLFF.

The chain carries TRBV4-1 and TRBJ2-1; 12 bases are a match to TRBD2. The CDR3 consists of 16 residues. V gave up 0 bases and J gave up 7 bases; unmatched junction bases: 4. Germline CDR1 and CDR2: MGHRA and YSYEKL. The CDR3 region has the DNA TGCGCCAGCAGCCAAGAAGCTGGACTAGCGGGGAATGAGCAGTTCTTC. Its translation is CASSQEAGLAGNEQFF.

This clonotype was counted many times. The V and J genes are TRBV7-9 and TRBJ1-2; 7 nucleotides agree with TRBD1. With 3 bases clipped from V and 6 bases from J, the junction kept 7 bases outside the gene matches. Germline CDR1 is SEHNR and CDR2 is FQNEAQ (reference sequence). CDR3 size: 14 residues. This CDR3 reads CASSFRADRDGYTF. Here the CDR3 DNA reads TGTGCCAGCAGCTTCAGGGCCGACAGGGATGGCTACACCTTC.

This clonotype was seen repeatedly, ten times or more. The rearrangement joins TRBV5-1 to TRBJ2-1, with D possibly being TRBD1 or TRBD2 (6 bases each). The V gene's germline CDR1 is SGHRS and CDR2 YFSETQ. The CDR3 covers 14 residues. V lost 7 bases, J lost 2 bases, and 13 bases lay in between. The CDR3 loop reads CASGAGHTYNEQFF. In DNA form, the CDR3 reads TGCGCCAGCGGCGCGGGACATACCTACAATGAGCAGTTCTTC.

This clonotype came up many times. CDR3 nucleotides: TGTGCCAGCAGCGTAGATGGTAGCGGGGGTTACAATGAGCAGTTCTTC. Translation: CASSVDGSGGYNEQFF. J is TRBJ2-1 and V is TRBV9; 9 positions match TRBD2. Losses at the gene ends were 0 bases for V and 4 bases for J; bases not matched to a gene: 5. The V gene's germline CDR1 is SGDLS and CDR2 YYNGEE. This CDR3 has 16 residues.

The chain has TRBV28 and TRBJ1-4, with unresolved D. From germline, CDR1 is MDHEN and CDR2 SYDVKM. Between the trimmed V and J ends, which lost 5 bases and 4 bases, there was a span of 11 bases. This CDR3 comprises 14 residues. The CDR3 region is CASSAVMNNEKLFF. The CDR3 bases are TGTGCCAGCAGTGCAGTTATGAATAATGAAAAACTGTTTTTT.

In this sample, this clonotype turned up many times. V and J are TRBV27 and TRBJ1-2; 9 bases map to TRBD1. Germline CDR1 and CDR2: MNHEY and SMNVEV (reference sequence). This CDR3 has 16 amino acids. The V gene end was trimmed by 5 bases and the J gene end by 2 bases; junction bases not matched to a gene: 9. The CDR3 spells CASSPQATGGNYGYTF. The CDR3 nucleotides read TGTGCCAGCAGTCCCCAGGCGACAGGGGGGAACTATGGCTACACCTTC.

This clonotype was seen only a few times. CDR3 amino acids: CASSYGPGNTIYF. The CDR3 coding sequence is TGTGCCAGCAGCTATGGGCCTGGAAACACCATATATTTT. The V gene is TRBV5-8, the J gene TRBJ1-3; D not certain. CDR3 length equals 13 residues. Per the germline V gene, CDR1 is SGHTS and CDR2 is YDEGEE. V lost 3 bases, J lost 2 bases, and 6 bases lay in between.

The rearrangement uses TRBV3-1 and TRBJ2-3, with TRBD1 as a possible D gene (5 bases). Trimming pared 8 bases from V and 2 bases from J, leaving 26 bases between. The CDR3 is 18 amino acids. From germline, CDR1 is LGHDT and CDR2 YNNKEL (reference sequence). The CDR3 DNA reads TGTGCCAGCTGCTTCCGCAAAGAACCCGACAGAGTCACAGATACGCAGTATTTT. Encoded protein: CASCFRKEPDRVTDTQYF.

This clonotype came up many times. V and J are TRBV29-1 and TRBJ2-5; maybe TRBD1 (5 bases). The CDR3 is 12 residues long. Germline V gene sequence: CDR1 SQVTM, CDR2 ANQGSEA. With 4 bases removed from V and 2 bases from J, the gap between germline ends came to 8 bases. CDR3 coding DNA: TGCAGCGTTGGAAGGGGACAAGAGACCCAGTACTTC. Translated, it gives CSVGRGQETQYF. The variable domain in full, with the rest retrieved from reference TRBV29-1 and TRBJ2-5, is SAVISQKPSRDICQRGTSLTIQCQVDSQVTMMFWYRQQPGQSLTLIATANQGSEATYESGFVIDKFPISRPNLTFSTLTVSNMSPEDSSIYLCSVGRGQETQYFGPGTRLLVL.

This clonotype came up many times. J is TRBJ2-7 and V is TRBV27, with D possibly matching TRBD1 (6 bases). Germline CDR1 reads MNHEY; CDR2 reads SMNVEV (reference sequence). Trimming pared 2 bases from V and 4 bases from J, leaving 9 bases between. The length of the CDR3 is 13 residues. CDR3 DNA sequence: TGTGCCAGCAGTTTAAAAAGGGGGTACGAGCAGTACTTC. As protein: CASSLKRGYEQYF.

In this sample, this clonotype turned up a few times. The chain is built from TRBV4-3 and TRBJ1-3; D may be TRBD1 (5 bases). Germline CDR1 and CDR2: LGHNA and YSLEER. The V gene lost 0 bases and the J gene lost 3 bases, with 6 bases spanning the gap. The CDR3 runs 14 residues. Here the CDR3 reads CASSQEGVGNTIYF. CDR3 nucleotide sequence: TGCGCCAGCAGCCAAGAGGGGGTTGGAAACACCATATATTTT.

This clonotype was picked up many times. The chain couples TRBV12-3 or TRBV12-4 to TRBJ2-5, with D perhaps TRBD1 or TRBD2 (5 bases each). This CDR3 comprises 12 residues. V was trimmed by 7 bases and J by 2 bases, leaving 8 bases between them. The CDR3: CASKGEQETQYF. The DNA of the CDR3 is TGTGCCAGCAAAGGGGAGCAAGAGACCCAGTACTTC.

This clonotype was counted at least ten times. The chain employs TRBV7-3 and TRBJ2-2, with D possibly matching TRBD1 (6 bases). The CDR3 consists of 16 residues. The germline V gene encodes CDR1 SGHTA and CDR2 FQGTGA. V lost 3 bases and J lost 4, with 15 bases in between. In DNA form, the CDR3 reads TGTGCCAGCAGCTTTTCGGTGACAGGAGTCACCGGGGAGCTGTTTTTT. Protein sequence: CASSFSVTGVTGELFF.

This clonotype was seen ten or more times. The gene calls are TRBV6-5 and TRBJ2-1; D unclear. V dropped 7 bases and J dropped 8 bases, with 21 bases sitting between them. Germline V CDR1 and CDR2: MNHEY, SVGAGI. CDR3 size: 15 residues. The CDR3 DNA follows: TGTGCCAGCACCCCAACGGACGTTGAGCTTGATGAGCAGTTCTTC. This translates into CASTPTDVELDEQFF.

This clonotype was detected ten times or more. The chain links TRBV7-2 to TRBJ2-7; no reliable D call. Trimming stripped 4 bases from V and 1 base from J, with 8 bases between. Per germline, CDR1 SGHTA and CDR2 FQGNSA. The CDR3 has 13 amino acids. CDR3 residues: CASSSTDSYEQYF. The CDR3 nucleotides read TGTGCCAGCAGCTCCACAGATTCCTACGAGCAGTACTTC.

The sample holds many counts of this clonotype. This CDR3 is CAISESPGQINSPLHF. The CDR3 DNA reads TGTGCCATCAGTGAGTCACCGGGACAGATTAATTCACCCCTCCACTTT. The V and J genes are TRBV10-3 and TRBJ1-6; TRBD1 matches at 7 bases. J lost 6 bases, V lost 0 bases, and 5 bases had no gene match. CDR1 and CDR2 from the germline V gene are ENHRY and SYGVKD. The CDR3 is made up of 16 amino acids.

This clonotype was observed at least ten times. The V and J genes are TRBV29-1 and TRBJ1-2; 11 bases map to TRBD1. The V segment lost 4 bases and the J segment 7 bases; nucleotides outside the gene matches: 8. Germline CDR1 reads SQVTM; CDR2 reads ANQGSEA. The CDR3 extends over 14 amino acids. The CDR3 sequence: CSVVGGQGGRGYTF. CDR3 coding DNA: TGCAGCGTTGTGGGGGGACAGGGGGGTCGTGGCTACACCTTC.

This clonotype was picked up many times. The chain is built from TRBV12-3 or TRBV12-4 and TRBJ2-5, with 7 nucleotides matching TRBD1. With V trimmed by 2 bases and J by 5 bases, 5 bases remained unmatched. CDR3 length: 14 residues. The CDR3 bases are TGTGCCAGCAGTTTAAAAGGGGGCGGGGAGACCCAGTACTTC. It encodes CASSLKGGGETQYF.